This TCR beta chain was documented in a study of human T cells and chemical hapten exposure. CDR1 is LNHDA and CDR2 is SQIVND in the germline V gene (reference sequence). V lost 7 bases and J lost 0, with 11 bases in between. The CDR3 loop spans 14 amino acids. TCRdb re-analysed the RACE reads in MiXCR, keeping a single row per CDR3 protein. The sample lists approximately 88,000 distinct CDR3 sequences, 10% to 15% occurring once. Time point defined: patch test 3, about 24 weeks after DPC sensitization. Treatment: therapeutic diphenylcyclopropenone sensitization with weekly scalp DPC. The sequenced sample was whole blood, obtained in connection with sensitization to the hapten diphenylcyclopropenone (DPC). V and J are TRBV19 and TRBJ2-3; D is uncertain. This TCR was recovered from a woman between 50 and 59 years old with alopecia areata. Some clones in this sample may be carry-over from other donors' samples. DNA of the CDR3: TGTGCCAGTACCCGGTCAGTTAGCACAGATACGCAGTATTTT. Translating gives CASTRSVSTDTQYF.